The text below deals with one T cell receptor beta chain. The clone's antigen remains unknown. There are no base qualities to consult, and no much larger clone falls within one base. Immediately after resection, surgical brain or tumor specimens were cryofrozen in liquid nitrogen, and peripheral blood cells were collected at the same time. The data belong to a study of glioma-infiltrating T cells (dated by TCRdb to 2016 to 2017). Some background on the complete study: Low-grade gliomas were represented by WHO grade II oligodendrogliomas or astrocytomas, and glioblastomas were represented by WHO grade IV tumors that were sampled at initial rather than recurrent diagnosis. Before surgery, glioma patients were given dexamethasone for six or fewer days. The sequencing target for blood libraries was roughly 4.5- to 11-fold coverage of about a million peripheral T cells. Sequencing of TCR alpha- and beta-chain repertoires was performed on glioma tissue, on non-neoplastic brain tissue, and on matched peripheral blood mononuclear cells. Each tissue-infiltrating repertoire was compared with the same patient's peripheral blood repertoire to measure divergence between tissue and blood T-cell populations. The paired cohort comprised three low-grade glioma patients, 7 or 8 primary glioblastoma patients and three non-glioma patients contributing non-neoplastic brain tissue.

The germline V gene sets CDR1 to SGHTA and CDR2 to FQGNSA. Trimming accounts for 8 bases at V and 3 bases at J, while the number of junction bases matched to no gene is 9. From the cysteine through the phenylalanine, the CDR3 covers 16 amino acids. Here the CDR3 DNA is all that survives: 48 bases in frame from base 1. Points the paper makes about the study in general: Very few CDR3 sequences were shared between tissue and blood, attributed to high CDR3 diversity and limited sampling. VJ-independent divergence between tissue and blood was below expectation in non-neoplastic patients but above expectation in all gliomas, especially low-grade gliomas. Patients with low tissue-blood divergence were marked by a signature set of shared blood CDR3 motifs, and that set was depleted in highly divergent patients. Small numbers underpinned the group comparisons: eight or nine glioblastoma patients, three low-grade glioma patients and three non-neoplastic patients.

TCR alpha and beta CDR3 regions were amplified with the iRepertoire nested amplicon-rescue multiplex PCR (arm-PCR) platform from RNA. The input for one-step reverse transcription and amplification was about 85-400 ng of tissue mRNA or PBMC total RNA. Following bead purification, Illumina adapters were added by a secondary multiplex PCR, and libraries between 200 and 400 bp were gel-purified. Libraries carried internal 6-nucleotide barcodes used for demultiplexing. Libraries were sequenced on an Illumina MiSeq with 2x220 or 2x250 nucleotide paired-end reads. Regarding the original processing steps: Paired reads were merged using FLASH 1.2.11 and aligned with BWA-MEM to the GRCh37 human genome, and TRA and TRB reads were then extracted. An IMGT-derived reference of cassette sequences and CDR3 motifs, with pseudogenes included, was used for V and J assignment. Reads were translated in three frames, and productive CDR3s were defined as those with a C...FGXG motif and no stop codons. Clonotypes were defined as unique combinations of V-J cassette pair and CDR3 amino acid sequence. Filtering of reads was based on Hamming distance, with the threshold set by the sequence error rate of each sample in mapped regions. In TCRdb, the public reads were trimmed at Q25 with fastp and aligned with MiXCR, with productive beta chains retained. Entries are consolidated by CDR3 protein sequence, retaining the most common genes and DNA. The authors' filters were not applied to this entry. Present in this sample are fewer than 500,000 distinct CDR3 sequences, 41% of which were seen just once. Of the sample, 12% falls within the top ten clones.

The TCR originated in a human donor with low-grade glioma or glioblastoma, undergoing nonglioma brain surgery, or in good health (not recorded which). Sequencing was performed on glioma tissue, nonneoplastic brain tissue, or PBMCs (not recorded which). Recombination connected TRBV7-2 to TRBJ2-1, with 11 bases aligning to TRBD2. The nucleotide sequence is given as TGTGCCAGCTCAACATCTAGCGGGAGGCTCTACAATGAGCAGTTCTTC. Translated, it reads CASSTSSGRLYNEQFF.